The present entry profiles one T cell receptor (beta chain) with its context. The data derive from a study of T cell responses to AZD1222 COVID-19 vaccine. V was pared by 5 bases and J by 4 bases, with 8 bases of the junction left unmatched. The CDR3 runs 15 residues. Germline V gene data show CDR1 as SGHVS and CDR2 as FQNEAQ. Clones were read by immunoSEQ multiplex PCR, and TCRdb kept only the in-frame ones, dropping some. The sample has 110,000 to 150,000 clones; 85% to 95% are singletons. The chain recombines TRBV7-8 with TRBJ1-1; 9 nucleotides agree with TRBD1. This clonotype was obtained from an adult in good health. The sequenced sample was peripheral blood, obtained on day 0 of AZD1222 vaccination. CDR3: CASSPGDRDFTEAFF. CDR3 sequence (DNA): TGTGCCAGCAGCCCTGGGGACAGGGATTTCACTGAAGCTTTCTTT.